The 17 T cell receptor beta chains below come from one sample, sequenced in a study of vaccination and CD4 T cells after COVID-19. With the Oncomine TCR Beta short-read assay, DNA from cultured CD4+ T cells was sequenced. TCRdb re-called the PCR reads through MiXCR, storing one row per CDR3 protein. The data show fewer than 25,000 distinct CDR3 sequences, around 49% seen once. As to treatment: roughly 10-day PBMC culture with coronavirus spike peptide pools or control peptides (ViraFEST assay). For these receptors, no antigen is known. Specimen: CD4+ T cells from blood, cultured in vitro. Receptors originate from a human donor who had recovered from COVID-19.

The chain joins TRBV20-1 to TRBJ2-1; perhaps TRBD1 as D (5 bases). The V and J ends lost 3 bases and 5 bases respectively, with 5 bases between them. The CDR3 is 11 amino acids. Germline CDR1 and CDR2: DFQATT and SNEGSKA (reference sequence). The CDR3 spells CSARDNNEQFF. The CDR3, as DNA: TGCAGTGCTAGGGACAACAATGAGCAGTTCTTC.

This sequence joins TRBV30 and TRBJ2-7, with D unclear. Germline V gene data show CDR1 as GTSNPN and CDR2 as SVGIG (reference sequence). The V end was cut by 3 bases, the J end by 4 bases, with 10 bases between. The CDR3 has 12 amino acids. DNA for the CDR3: TGTGCCTGGAGCGCCATGGGTTACGAGCAGTACTTC. Its protein product is CAWSAMGYEQYF.

CDR3 protein: CSVGLAGYNEQFF. The CDR3 DNA reads as TGCAGTGTGGGGCTAGCGGGTTACAATGAGCAGTTCTTC. The gene calls are TRBV20-1 and TRBJ2-1, with 8 nucleotides matching TRBD2. CDR1 and CDR2 from the germline V gene are DFQATT and SNEGSKA (reference sequence). V lost 7 bases and J lost 4; bases outside the gene matches: 6. This CDR3 has 13 amino acids.

This rearrangement joins TRBV2 to TRBJ2-3; D gene ambiguous. Germline V CDR1 and CDR2: SNHLY, FYNNEI. Trimming took 5 bases from V and 1 from J, leaving 7 bases between them. The length of the CDR3 is 13 residues. CDR3 sequence: CASSMDGTDTQYF. The CDR3 DNA sequence: TGTGCCAGCAGTATGGACGGCACAGATACGCAGTATTTT.

In nucleotides, the CDR3 is TGTGCCAGCACCGTTCTGGGGACAGGGTTTCATAGCAATCAGCCCCAGCATTTT. Translation: CASTVLGTGFHSNQPQHF. The chain combines TRBV28 with TRBJ1-5; 9 bases are shared with TRBD1. Losses at the gene ends were 7 bases for V and 0 bases for J; bases not matched to a gene: 13. The germline gives CDR1 MDHEN, CDR2 SYDVKM. The CDR3 is 18 amino acids. The entire variable domain, with the rest obtained from reference TRBV28 and TRBJ1-5, is as follows: DVKVTQSSRYLVKRTGEKVFLECVQDMDHENMFWYRQDPGLGLRLIYFSYDVKMKEKGDIPEGYSVSREKKERFSLILESASTNQTSMYLCASTVLGTGFHSNQPQHFGDGTRLSIL.

This chain uses TRBV20-1 with TRBJ2-1; 15 positions agree with TRBD2. In germline, CDR1 is DFQATT, CDR2 SNEGSKA (reference sequence). The CDR3 has 18 amino acids. The V and J ends lost 6 bases and 0 bases, in that order; junction bases with no gene match: 9. The CDR3 DNA is TGCAGTGCCGGCGGGACTAGCGGGGGGTCGTTCTCCTACAATGAGCAGTTCTTC. It encodes CSAGGTSGGSFSYNEQFF.

This chain joins TRBV20-1 and TRBJ1-2; weak D call: TRBD1 (5 bases). Trimming removed 0 bases from V and 1 base from J, with 18 bases in between. The CDR3 contains 17 residues. Germline assignment: CDR1 DFQATT and CDR2 SNEGSKA (reference sequence). The CDR3 is CSARDQGRERFNYGYTF. For the CDR3, the DNA is TGCAGTGCTAGAGATCAAGGCAGGGAAAGGTTTAACTATGGCTACACCTTC.

There are a few counts of this clonotype. The chain couples TRBV7-2 to TRBJ1-5; D not resolved. The germline gives CDR1 SGHTA, CDR2 FQGNSA. V was pared by 6 bases and J by 2 bases, with 11 bases between. This CDR3 is built from 14 residues. This CDR3 reads CASRNIEGNQPQHF. CDR3 DNA: TGTGCCAGCAGGAACATTGAGGGCAATCAGCCCCAGCATTTT.

The J gene is TRBJ2-7, the V gene TRBV20-1, with D perhaps being TRBD1 or TRBD2 (5 bases each). The CDR3 consists of 11 residues. Germline lookup yields CDR1 DFQATT and CDR2 SNEGSKA (reference sequence). The CDR3 sequence is CSRDGDGVQYF. CDR3 coding DNA: TGCAGCCGGGACGGGGATGGGGTGCAGTACTTC.

A word on this clonotype: Lacking the conserved final phenylalanine or tryptophan, this CDR3 likely reflects a read error. V and J are TRBV20-1 and TRBJ2-3; TRBD1 or TRBD2 may be the D gene (6 bases each). Trimming removed 2 bases from V and 5 bases from J, with 14 bases in between. Germline V CDR1 and CDR2: DFQATT, SNEGSKA (reference sequence). CDR3 length: 14 residues. The chain's CDR3 is CSARRGAGQDTQYY. The CDR3, as DNA: TGCAGTGCTAGACGCGGGGCGGGACAAGATACGCAGTATTAT.

The chain uses TRBV2 and TRBJ2-1; D possibly uses TRBD1 or TRBD2 (5 bases each). The germline V and J ends were trimmed by 6 bases and 0 bases, with 12 bases remaining between them. The CDR3 contains 15 residues. Germline V gene sequence: CDR1 SNHLY, CDR2 FYNNEI. The CDR3 DNA is TGTGCCAGCAGCGCTTGGGGGAGCTCCTACAATGAGCAGTTCTTC. Protein sequence: CASSAWGSSYNEQFF.

This clonotype has only a few counts. The chain recombines TRBV20-1 with TRBJ1-2, with 9 bases fitting TRBD1. CDR1 DFQATT and CDR2 SNEGSKA come from the germline V gene (reference sequence). This CDR3 is 15 amino acids long. V shed 1 base and J 6 bases; nucleotides not matched to a gene: 9. The CDR3 region has the DNA TGCAGTGCTAGAGTCCCTCCCGGACAGGGGAATGGCTACACCTTC. Translation gives CSARVPPGQGNGYTF.

V gene TRBV7-2 combines with J gene TRBJ2-2; TRBD2 aligns across 9 bases. After removal of 5 bases from V and 5 bases from J, the junction contained 9 bases not matched to a gene. Germline CDR1 reads SGHTA; CDR2 reads FQGNSA. CDR3 length: 16 amino acids. The CDR3 DNA follows: TGTGCCAGCAGCCCAACCGGAGCGGGAGGAACCGGGGAGCTGTTTTTT. Translation: CASSPTGAGGTGELFF.

This chain's CDR3 is CASSLGSLASNQPQHF. The CDR3 nucleotides are TGTGCCAGCAGCTTAGGTAGCCTTGCTAGCAATCAGCCCCAGCATTTT. The chain has TRBV7-9 and TRBJ1-5; D not certain. The CDR3 loop spans 16 amino acids. Germline V gene sequence: CDR1 SEHNR, CDR2 FQNEAQ (reference sequence). V was cut by 1 base and J by 0 bases, with 10 bases left in between.

The chain carries TRBV18 and TRBJ2-7; tentative D call: TRBD1 (6 bases). Trimming removed 2 bases from V and 5 bases from J, with 7 bases in between. Per germline, CDR1 KGHSH and CDR2 LQKENI. The CDR3 spans 12 residues. CDR3 protein: CASSPRQDEQYF. CDR3 in DNA: TGTGCCAGCTCACCAAGACAGGACGAGCAGTACTTC.

The CDR3 loop reads CSAMDRSGNTIYF. The CDR3 DNA sequence: TGCAGTGCTATGGACAGGTCTGGAAACACCATATATTTT. The chain carries TRBV20-1 and TRBJ1-3, with TRBD1 matching 7 bases. The CDR3 is made up of 13 amino acids. V lost 4 bases to trimming and J lost 1 base; unmatched junction nucleotides: 1. Germline CDR1 reads DFQATT; CDR2 reads SNEGSKA (reference sequence).

This clonotype is medium-sized. The CDR3 loop reads CASSYDYNQPQHF. The CDR3 region has the DNA TGTGCCAGCAGTTACGACTATAATCAGCCCCAGCATTTT. V is TRBV6-2 or TRBV6-3 and J is TRBJ1-5; D is unresolved. V was clipped by 2 bases and J by 4 bases, with 6 bases between them. CDR3 length equals 13 residues. Germline V gene sequence: CDR1 MNHEY, CDR2 SVGEGT.